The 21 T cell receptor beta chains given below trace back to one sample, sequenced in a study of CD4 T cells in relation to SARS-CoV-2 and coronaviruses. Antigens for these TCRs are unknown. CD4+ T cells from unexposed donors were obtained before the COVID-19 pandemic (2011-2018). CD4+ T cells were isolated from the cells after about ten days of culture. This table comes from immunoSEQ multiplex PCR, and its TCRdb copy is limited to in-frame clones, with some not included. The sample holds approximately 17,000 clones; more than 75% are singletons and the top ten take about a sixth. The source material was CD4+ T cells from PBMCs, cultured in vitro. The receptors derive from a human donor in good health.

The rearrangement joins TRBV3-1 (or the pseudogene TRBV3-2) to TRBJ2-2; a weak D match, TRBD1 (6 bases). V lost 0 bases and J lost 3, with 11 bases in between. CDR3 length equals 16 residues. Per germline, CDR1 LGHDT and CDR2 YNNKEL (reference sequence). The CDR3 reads CASSQEWTEYTGELFF. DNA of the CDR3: TGTGCCAGCAGCCAAGAATGGACAGAATACACCGGGGAGCTGTTTTTT.

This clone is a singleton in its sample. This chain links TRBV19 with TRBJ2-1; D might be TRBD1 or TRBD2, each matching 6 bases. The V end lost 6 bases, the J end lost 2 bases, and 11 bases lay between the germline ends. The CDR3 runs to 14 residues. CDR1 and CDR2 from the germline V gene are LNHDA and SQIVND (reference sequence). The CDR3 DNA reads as TGTGCCAGTAGCCCACGGGGGCCCTACAATGAGCAGTTCTTC. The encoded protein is CASSPRGPYNEQFF.

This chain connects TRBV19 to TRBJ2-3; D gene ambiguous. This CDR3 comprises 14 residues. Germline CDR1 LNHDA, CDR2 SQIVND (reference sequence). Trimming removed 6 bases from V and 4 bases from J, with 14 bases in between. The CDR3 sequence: CASSVNPRADTQYF. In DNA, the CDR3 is TGTGCCAGTAGCGTCAATCCTCGGGCAGATACGCAGTATTTT.

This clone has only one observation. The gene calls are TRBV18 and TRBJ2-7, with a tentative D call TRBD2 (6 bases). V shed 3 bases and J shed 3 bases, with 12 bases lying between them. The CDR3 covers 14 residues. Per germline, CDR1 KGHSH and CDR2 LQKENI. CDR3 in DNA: TGTGCCAGCTCACCCCAGGAGGGCTACTACGAGCAGTACTTC. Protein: CASSPQEGYYEQYF.

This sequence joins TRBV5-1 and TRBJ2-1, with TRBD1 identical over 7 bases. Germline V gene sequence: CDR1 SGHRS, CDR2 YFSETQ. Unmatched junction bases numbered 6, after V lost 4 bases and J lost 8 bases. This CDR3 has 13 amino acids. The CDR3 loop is CASSVQGSDEQFF. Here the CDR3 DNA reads TGCGCCAGCAGCGTACAGGGGTCAGATGAGCAGTTCTTC.

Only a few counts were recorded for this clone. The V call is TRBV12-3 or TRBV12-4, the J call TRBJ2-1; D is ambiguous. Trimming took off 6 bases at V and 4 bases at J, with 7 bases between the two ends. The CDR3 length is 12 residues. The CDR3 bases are TGTGCCAGCAGCCTTGAATACAATGAGCAGTTCTTC. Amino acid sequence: CASSLEYNEQFF.

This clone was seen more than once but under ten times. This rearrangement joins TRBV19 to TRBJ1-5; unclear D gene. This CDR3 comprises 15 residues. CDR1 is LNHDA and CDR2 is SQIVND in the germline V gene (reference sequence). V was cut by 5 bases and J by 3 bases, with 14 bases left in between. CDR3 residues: CASSSPDGVNQPQHF. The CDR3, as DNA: TGTGCCAGTAGTTCCCCCGACGGAGTCAATCAGCCCCAGCATTTT.

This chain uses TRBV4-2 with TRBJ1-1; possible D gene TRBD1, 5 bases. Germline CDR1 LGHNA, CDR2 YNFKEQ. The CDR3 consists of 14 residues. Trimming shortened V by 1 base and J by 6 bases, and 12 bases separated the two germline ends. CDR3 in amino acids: CASSQGGSESEAFF. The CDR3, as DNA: TGTGCCAGCAGCCAAGGGGGGTCGGAATCTGAAGCTTTCTTT.

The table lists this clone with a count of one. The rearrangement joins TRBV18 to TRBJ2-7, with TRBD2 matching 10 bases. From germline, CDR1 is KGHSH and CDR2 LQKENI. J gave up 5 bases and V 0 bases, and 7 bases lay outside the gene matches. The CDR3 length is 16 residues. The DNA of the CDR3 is TGTGCCAGCTCACCACCGTCTAGCGGGAGACCCCACGAGCAGTACTTC. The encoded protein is CASSPPSSGRPHEQYF.

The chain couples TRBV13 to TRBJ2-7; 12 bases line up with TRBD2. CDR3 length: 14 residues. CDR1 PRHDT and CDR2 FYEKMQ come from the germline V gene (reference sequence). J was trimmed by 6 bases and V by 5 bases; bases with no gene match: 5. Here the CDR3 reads CASSQTSGGAEQYF. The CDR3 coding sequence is TGTGCCAGCAGCCAGACTAGCGGGGGAGCCGAGCAGTACTTC.

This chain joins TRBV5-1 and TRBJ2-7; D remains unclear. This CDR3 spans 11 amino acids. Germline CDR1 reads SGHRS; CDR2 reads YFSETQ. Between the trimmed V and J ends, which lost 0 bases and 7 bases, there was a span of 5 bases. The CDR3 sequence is CASSLAGEQYF. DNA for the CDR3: TGCGCCAGCAGCTTGGCGGGTGAGCAGTACTTC.

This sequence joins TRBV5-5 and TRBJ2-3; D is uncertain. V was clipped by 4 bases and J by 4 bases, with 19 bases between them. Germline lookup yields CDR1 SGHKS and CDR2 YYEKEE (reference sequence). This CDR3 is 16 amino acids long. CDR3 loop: CASSIGVGRVADTQYF. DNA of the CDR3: TGTGCCAGCAGCATTGGGGTGGGTAGGGTCGCAGATACGCAGTATTTT. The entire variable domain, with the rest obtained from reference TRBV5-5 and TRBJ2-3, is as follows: DAGVTQSPTHLIKTRGQQVTLRCSPISGHKSVSWYQQVLGQGPQFIFQYYEKEERGRGNFPDRFSARQFPNYSSELNVNALLLGDSALYLCASSIGVGRVADTQYFGPGTRLTVL.

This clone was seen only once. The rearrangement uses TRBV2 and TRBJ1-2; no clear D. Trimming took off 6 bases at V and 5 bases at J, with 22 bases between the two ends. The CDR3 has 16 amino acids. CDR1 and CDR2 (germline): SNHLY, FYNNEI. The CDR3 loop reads CASRWSELESEYGYTF. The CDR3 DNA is TGTGCCAGCAGGTGGTCGGAGTTGGAGTCCGAGTATGGCTACACCTTC.

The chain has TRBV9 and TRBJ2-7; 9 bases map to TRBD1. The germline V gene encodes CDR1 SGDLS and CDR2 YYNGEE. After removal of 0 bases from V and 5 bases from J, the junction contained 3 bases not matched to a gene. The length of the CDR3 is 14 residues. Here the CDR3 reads CASSVAGQGNEQYF. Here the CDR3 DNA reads TGTGCCAGCAGCGTAGCGGGACAGGGTAACGAGCAGTACTTC. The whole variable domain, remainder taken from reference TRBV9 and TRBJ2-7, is DSGVTQTPKHLITATGQRVTLRCSPRSGDLSVYWYQQSLDQGLQFLIQYYNGEERAKGNILERFSAQQFPDLHSELNLSSLELGDSALYFCASSVAGQGNEQYFGPGTRLTVT.

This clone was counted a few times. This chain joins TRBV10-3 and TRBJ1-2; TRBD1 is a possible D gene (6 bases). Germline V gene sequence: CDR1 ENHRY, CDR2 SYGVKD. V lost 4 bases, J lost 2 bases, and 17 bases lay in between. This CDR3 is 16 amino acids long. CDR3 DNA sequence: TGTGCCATCAGTGTGGAGTTTAGGGGGGCGAACTATGGCTACACCTTC. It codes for CAISVEFRGANYGYTF.

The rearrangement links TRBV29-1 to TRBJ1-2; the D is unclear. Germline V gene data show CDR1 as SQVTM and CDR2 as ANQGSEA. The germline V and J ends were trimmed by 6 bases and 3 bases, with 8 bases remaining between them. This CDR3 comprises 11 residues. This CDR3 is CSVEGDYGYTF. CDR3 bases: TGCAGCGTGGAGGGCGACTATGGCTACACCTTC.

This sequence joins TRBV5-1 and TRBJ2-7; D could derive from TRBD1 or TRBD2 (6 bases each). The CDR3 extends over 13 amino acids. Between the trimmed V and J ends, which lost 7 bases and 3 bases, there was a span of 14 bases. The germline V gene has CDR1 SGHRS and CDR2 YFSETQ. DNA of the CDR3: TGCGCCAGCGCGCGGGACACTTTCTACGAGCAGTACTTC. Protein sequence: CASARDTFYEQYF.

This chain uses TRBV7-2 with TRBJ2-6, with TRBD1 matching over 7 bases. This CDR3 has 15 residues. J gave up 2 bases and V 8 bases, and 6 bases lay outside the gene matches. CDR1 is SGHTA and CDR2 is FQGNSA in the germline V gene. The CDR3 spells CASLTDRAGANVLTF. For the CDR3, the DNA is TGTGCCAGCCTTACTGACAGGGCTGGGGCCAACGTCCTGACTTTC.

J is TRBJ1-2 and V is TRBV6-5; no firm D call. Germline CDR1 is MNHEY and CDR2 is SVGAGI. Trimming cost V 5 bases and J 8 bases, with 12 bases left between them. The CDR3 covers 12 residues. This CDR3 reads CASSNTQGGYTF. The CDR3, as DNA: TGTGCCAGCAGTAACACCCAAGGCGGCTACACCTTC.

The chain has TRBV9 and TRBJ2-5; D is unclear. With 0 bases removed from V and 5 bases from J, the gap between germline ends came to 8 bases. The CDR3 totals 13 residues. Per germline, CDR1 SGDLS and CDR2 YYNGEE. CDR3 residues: CASSVGVGETQYF. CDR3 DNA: TGTGCCAGCAGCGTAGGGGTGGGGGAGACCCAGTACTTC.

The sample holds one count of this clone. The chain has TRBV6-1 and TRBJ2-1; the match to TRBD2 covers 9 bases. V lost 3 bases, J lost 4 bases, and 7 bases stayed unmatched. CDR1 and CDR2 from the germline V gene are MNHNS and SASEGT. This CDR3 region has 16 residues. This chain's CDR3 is CASSDFGLASYNEQFF. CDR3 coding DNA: TGTGCCAGCAGTGACTTCGGACTAGCGTCGTACAATGAGCAGTTCTTC.